One T cell receptor (beta chain) is described in this entry. Its specificity is not known. The entry originates in a study of cytomegalovirus exposure and HLA in healthy donors. Study context: Early released data comprised 75 million to 100 million unique TCRs from HLA-typed donors.

Every donor was a healthy person donating bone marrow. The PCR made use of 60 Vbeta and 13 Jbeta primers. Measured with immunoSEQ multiplex PCR; TCRdb has only the in-frame clones, and not every one. This sample contains fewer than 150,000 clones. Notes on the study in general: In an earlier analysis, in some 600 donors, most V segments appeared productive either ~87% or ~30% of the time.

Germline lookup yields CDR1 MGHRA and CDR2 YSYEKL. With V trimmed by 4 bases and J by 0 bases, 10 bases remained unmatched. The CDR3 runs to 17 residues. Sequenced input: PBMCs. This sequence originates from a man between 18 and 29 years old in good health and CMV-seronegative. The V gene is TRBV4-1, the J gene TRBJ2-3; 7 positions match TRBD2. CDR3 sequence: CASSPLGSSGSTDTQYF. For the CDR3, the DNA is TGCGCCAGCAGCCCCCTTGGATCTAGCGGAAGCACAGATACGCAGTATTTT.